The present entry profiles one TCR beta chain with its context. This entry is derived from a study of blood T cell repertoires in COVID-19. The CDR3 runs 16 residues. In germline, CDR1 is MDHEN, CDR2 SYDVKM. Trimming stripped 8 bases from V and 0 bases from J, with 14 bases between. The table came from immunoSEQ multiplex PCR; TCRdb's copy has only in-frame clones and leaves some out. The sample has 110,000 to 150,000 clones; roughly 91% are singletons. This clonotype was sampled from a man aged 55 to 70 with active or convalescent COVID-19. The material sequenced was peripheral blood. The chain recombines TRBV28 with TRBJ1-6; TRBD1 might be the D (6 bases). The DNA for the CDR3 is TGTGCCAGCCAAAACAGGGTCAGCTCCTATAATTCACCCCTCCACTTT. It translates to CASQNRVSSYNSPLHF.